Presented here are 20 T cell receptor beta chains from one specimen sequenced in a study of identical twins. TCRdb re-called the 5' RACE reads through MiXCR, storing one row per CDR3 protein. The sample holds 600,000 to 700,000 distinct CDR3 sequences; 21% are singletons and the top ten take approximately 4.5%. A further study also used this sample, focusing on T cells expressing NK-cell markers.

The sequencing input was PBMCs. Source of these receptors: a woman between 18 and 30 years old in good health.

There are a few counts of this clonotype. The chain couples TRBV10-3 to TRBJ2-1; 12 bases match TRBD2. This CDR3 is 14 amino acids long. Trimming took 6 bases from V and 8 from J; bases not matched to a gene: 5. The germline CDR1 and CDR2 sequences are ENHRY and SYGVKD. CDR3 region: CAIRRLAGADEQFF. The CDR3, as DNA: TGTGCCATCAGACGACTAGCGGGAGCGGATGAGCAGTTCTTC.

This clonotype has only a few counts. CDR3 nucleotide sequence: TGCGCCAGCAGGGGTCCAGGTGCCGGAAACACCATATATTTT. Translated, it gives CASRGPGAGNTIYF. V gene TRBV5-1 combines with J gene TRBJ1-3; D ambiguous. CDR3 length: 14 amino acids. The germline V gene has CDR1 SGHRS and CDR2 YFSETQ. Trimming took 5 bases from V and 4 from J, leaving 13 bases between them.

This clonotype was counted between two and nine times. This chain uses TRBV12-3 or TRBV12-4 with TRBJ2-3; 14 bases are shared with TRBD2. The CDR3 sequence is 16 residues long. The V gene end was trimmed by 6 bases and the J gene end by 3 bases; junction bases not matched to a gene: 5. The CDR3 DNA is TGTGCCAGCAGAAGGGGGACTAGCGGGAGAACAGATACGCAGTATTTT. Protein sequence: CASRRGTSGRTDTQYF.

V is TRBV14 and J is TRBJ2-3; D might be TRBD2 (6 bases). V was pared by 0 bases and J by 4 bases, with 17 bases between. Germline CDR1 and CDR2: SGHDN and FVKESK. The CDR3 runs 17 residues. The DNA of the CDR3 is TGTGCCAGCAGCCAAGAGTTTCAAGGTTCGGGGGCAGATACGCAGTATTTT. Translation gives CASSQEFQGSGADTQYF.

The chain is built from TRBV18 and TRBJ2-1; 7 bases fit TRBD1. This CDR3 has 17 amino acids. V shed 3 bases and J 6 bases; nucleotides not matched to a gene: 14. Germline loops: CDR1 KGHSH, CDR2 LQKENI. The CDR3 sequence is CASSPAQGTSPGNEQFF. The DNA of the CDR3 is TGTGCCAGCTCACCCGCACAGGGGACCTCTCCCGGCAATGAGCAGTTCTTC.

The J gene is TRBJ2-6, the V gene TRBV7-6; D is possibly TRBD1 or TRBD2 (7 bases each). Germline-derived CDR1 and CDR2 are SGHVS and FNYEAQ. Trimming stripped 3 bases from V and 2 bases from J, with 14 bases between. This CDR3 comprises 17 residues. In nucleotides, the CDR3 is TGTGCCAGCAGCTTCAGGCAGGGGGGGCCTGGGGCCAACGTCCTGACTTTC. This codes for CASSFRQGGPGANVLTF.

The gene calls are TRBV20-1 and TRBJ2-3; 10 positions match TRBD2. J was trimmed by 1 base and V by 0 bases; bases with no gene match: 16. The CDR3 extends over 20 amino acids. Germline CDR1 DFQATT, CDR2 SNEGSKA (reference sequence). The CDR3 sequence is CSARDLMRSSGGWGTDTQYF. In DNA form, the CDR3 reads TGCAGTGCTAGAGATCTCATGAGGAGTAGCGGGGGGTGGGGCACAGATACGCAGTATTTT.

This clonotype was observed many times. V usage is TRBV7-2 and J usage is TRBJ2-1; D may be TRBD1 or TRBD2 (5 bases each). Deletions cut 0 bases from V and 4 bases from J, with 10 bases between. CDR1 SGHTA and CDR2 FQGNSA come from the germline V gene. There are 15 residues in the CDR3. In DNA, the CDR3 is TGTGCCAGCAGCTTAGCTGCCGGGACGTACAATGAGCAGTTCTTC. This codes for CASSLAAGTYNEQFF.

The chain couples TRBV18 to TRBJ2-1, with a weak D call TRBD2 (7 bases). The CDR3 totals 14 residues. Trimming left V 3 bases short and J 12 bases short, with 18 bases between. CDR1 and CDR2 (germline): KGHSH, LQKENI. CDR3 in DNA: TGTGCCAGCTCACCTGCGGGGGCAGGACTTTTGCAGTTCTTC. The encoded protein is CASSPAGAGLLQFF.

The chain carries TRBV3-1 and TRBJ2-5; 10 bases align to TRBD2. This CDR3 is 16 amino acids long. Per the germline V gene, CDR1 is LGHDT and CDR2 is YNNKEL (reference sequence). Unmatched junction bases numbered 8, after V lost 2 bases and J lost 5 bases. As DNA, the CDR3 is TGTGCCAGCAGCCAAATACTAGCGGGATATACGGAGACCCAGTACTTC. Protein product: CASSQILAGYTETQYF.

This clonotype occurred a few times. The chain employs TRBV6-5 and TRBJ2-1, with 7 nucleotides matching TRBD2. Germline CDR1 and CDR2: MNHEY and SVGAGI. CDR3 length: 13 residues. V gave up 2 bases and J gave up 8 bases; unmatched junction bases: 3. The CDR3 sequence: CASSYVGGDEQFF. The CDR3 DNA reads as TGTGCCAGCAGTTACGTTGGGGGGGATGAGCAGTTCTTC.

The chain couples TRBV20-1 to TRBJ2-5, with 11 bases matching TRBD2. Germline assignment: CDR1 DFQATT and CDR2 SNEGSKA (reference sequence). There are 17 residues in the CDR3. The junction had 9 bases not matched to a gene; V was cut back by 3 bases and J by 0 bases. The CDR3 DNA follows: TGCAGTGCTAGCGGTCTAGCGGGGGGTACCCACCAAGAGACCCAGTACTTC. Its protein product is CSASGLAGGTHQETQYF.

This chain uses TRBV20-1 with TRBJ2-7; TRBD2 aligns across 7 bases. Trimming took 7 bases from V and 7 from J; bases not matched to a gene: 22. The germline V gene encodes CDR1 DFQATT and CDR2 SNEGSKA (reference sequence). The CDR3 loop spans 16 amino acids. This CDR3 is CSVSGTEGLLSPEQYF. For the CDR3, the DNA is TGCAGTGTAAGCGGGACGGAGGGACTCCTGTCGCCTGAGCAGTACTTC.

This chain uses TRBV18 with TRBJ2-5, with D unresolved. Germline V CDR1 and CDR2: KGHSH, LQKENI. V lost 1 base and J lost 5, with 14 bases in between. CDR3 length equals 15 residues. CDR3 DNA: TGTGCCAGCTCACCACTTGAGGCGGCGGAGGAGACCCAGTACTTC. This gives the protein CASSPLEAAEETQYF.

The genes are TRBV6-2 or TRBV6-3 and TRBJ2-7; 8 positions match TRBD2. J gave up 3 bases and V 7 bases, and 11 bases lay outside the gene matches. Germline values: CDR1 MNHEY, CDR2 SVGEGT. CDR3 length equals 15 residues. The CDR3: CASTRVSSGVYEQYF. CDR3 DNA sequence: TGTGCCAGCACCCGTGTGAGTAGCGGGGTCTACGAGCAGTACTTC.

Comment on this clonotype: A single base separates this from a much larger clone, so it may be a read error. The V gene is TRBV2, the J gene TRBJ2-3, with a weak D call TRBD1 (6 bases). This CDR3 has 19 amino acids. Germline CDR1 reads SNHLY; CDR2 reads FYNNEI. The CDR3 coding sequence is TGTACCAGCAGTTTAGTTGTGATAGTCGGGGACATGCATGCTGATACGCAGTATTTT. Translated, it gives CTSSLVVIVGDMHADTQYF.

Many counts were recorded for this clonotype. CDR3 in DNA: TGTGCCAGCTCGACAGGGTTGGTTACGGGTGAGCAGTTCTTC. Protein sequence: CASSTGLVTGEQFF. The chain employs TRBV18 and TRBJ2-1, with 7 bases that match TRBD1. Germline V gene data show CDR1 as KGHSH and CDR2 as LQKENI. CDR3 size: 14 residues. The V and J ends lost 6 bases and 9 bases, in that order; junction bases with no gene match: 11.

This sequence joins TRBV5-1 and TRBJ2-7, with 7 bases matching TRBD1. The J segment lost 5 bases and the V segment lost 4 bases, leaving 6 bases of the junction unmatched. CDR3 length: 13 residues. Germline loops: CDR1 SGHRS, CDR2 YFSETQ. The CDR3 DNA is TGCGCCAGCAGCCCGGGACAGACGGACGAGCAGTACTTC. Its translation is CASSPGQTDEQYF.

This clonotype came up many times. J is TRBJ1-2 and V is TRBV6-5; D remains ambiguous. Trimming shortened V by 0 bases and J by 4 bases, and 12 bases separated the two germline ends. The CDR3 runs to 15 residues. Germline CDR1 is MNHEY and CDR2 is SVGAGI. The CDR3: CASSYSEGLAYGYTF. The CDR3 DNA follows: TGTGCCAGCAGTTACTCAGAGGGTCTAGCCTATGGCTACACCTTC.

The gene calls are TRBV4-3 and TRBJ2-1; D call uncertain. The germline gives CDR1 LGHNA, CDR2 YSLEER. The CDR3 is made up of 14 amino acids. V dropped 3 bases and J dropped 3 bases, with 9 bases sitting between them. CDR3 protein: CASSQTTGYNEQFF. The CDR3 DNA reads TGCGCCAGCAGCCAGACGACGGGCTACAATGAGCAGTTCTTC.